Each of the 27 T cell receptor beta chains below was sequenced from the same sample in a study of vaccination and CD4 T cells after COVID-19. These TCRs' antigens remain unknown. Specified treatment: approximately 11-day PBMC culture with coronavirus spike peptide pools or control peptides (ViraFEST assay). CD4+ T cells that had been cultured provided DNA sequenced with the Oncomine TCR Beta short-read assay. TCRdb re-called the PCR reads with MiXCR, one entry per CDR3 protein. The data contain around 12,000 distinct CDR3 sequences, around 77% of them singletons. The material sequenced was CD4+ T cells from blood, cultured in vitro. Source of these receptors: a human donor who had recovered from COVID-19.

The gene calls are TRBV20-1 and TRBJ2-2; D remains ambiguous. The CDR3 is made up of 15 amino acids. V lost 0 bases and J 3 bases, leaving 11 bases between the germline ends. CDR1 DFQATT and CDR2 SNEGSKA come from the germline V gene (reference sequence). In DNA, the CDR3 is TGCAGTGCTAGAGAAGGCGGCGTTTACACCGGGGAGCTGTTTTTT. Amino acid sequence: CSAREGGVYTGELFF.

The V gene is TRBV30, the J gene TRBJ2-5, with 8 bases matching TRBD1. The CDR3 is 14 residues long. Germline assignment: CDR1 GTSNPN and CDR2 SVGIG (reference sequence). V was pared by 4 bases and J by 7 bases, with 11 bases of the junction left unmatched. The CDR3 is CAWNPGGLGRTQYF. The CDR3 coding sequence is TGTGCCTGGAATCCAGGGGGCCTGGGTCGGACCCAGTACTTC.

The gene calls are TRBV28 and TRBJ2-7; tentative D call: TRBD1 (5 bases). The germline V and J ends were trimmed by 3 bases and 3 bases, with 9 bases remaining between them. CDR1 and CDR2 (germline): MDHEN, SYDVKM. This CDR3 is built from 13 residues. The CDR3 bases are TGTGCCAGCAGTTTTTTGGACATCTACGAGCAGTACTTC. Encoded protein: CASSFLDIYEQYF.

V usage is TRBV12-3 or TRBV12-4 and J usage is TRBJ1-5; 9 bases match TRBD1. With 7 bases clipped from V and 5 bases from J, the junction kept 9 bases outside the gene matches. There are 15 residues in the CDR3. The CDR3 bases are TGTGCCAGCACCTCCGGGACAGGGAGGGATCAGCCCCAGCATTTT. Translating gives CASTSGTGRDQPQHF.

The chain combines TRBV20-1 with TRBJ1-2, with a possible D match to TRBD1 (6 bases). Germline V gene lookup returns CDR1 DFQATT and CDR2 SNEGSKA (reference sequence). This CDR3 spans 12 amino acids. The ends were cut back, 3 bases at V and 7 bases at J, with 12 bases in the middle. The CDR3 protein is CSASRGMGGYTF. DNA for the CDR3: TGCAGTGCTAGCAGGGGTATGGGTGGCTACACCTTC.

The CDR3 coding sequence is TGCAGTGCTTTAGCGGGAGCGCTTAGCGGGGAGCTGTTTTTT. It translates to CSALAGALSGELFF. The genes are TRBV20-1 and TRBJ2-2, with 9 bases lining up with TRBD2. The trim removed 5 bases at V and 7 bases at J, leaving 8 bases unmatched. Germline V gene sequence: CDR1 DFQATT, CDR2 SNEGSKA (reference sequence). The CDR3 runs to 14 residues.

CDR3 DNA sequence: TGTGCCAGCAGTGACCGGGACAGGGGGTACTACGAGCAGTACTTC. Translated: CASSDRDRGYYEQYF. The chain links TRBV6-1 to TRBJ2-7; 11 positions agree with TRBD1. The CDR3 loop spans 15 amino acids. The J segment lost 3 bases and the V segment lost 3 bases, leaving 4 bases of the junction unmatched. In germline, CDR1 is MNHNS, CDR2 SASEGT.

This clonotype is categorized as medium-sized. The chain combines TRBV28 with TRBJ1-2, with D possibly matching TRBD1 (5 bases). V was trimmed by 6 bases and J by 7 bases, leaving 12 bases between them. Germline CDR1 is MDHEN and CDR2 is SYDVKM. The CDR3 spans 12 residues. For the CDR3, the DNA is TGTGCCAGCAGCACGGGACCCCTTGGCTACACCTTC. Its protein is CASSTGPLGYTF.

This clonotype was picked up a small number of times. Germline is not matched at one junction end, which may reflect a read error. This chain links TRBV6-1 with TRBJ1-2; D perhaps matches TRBD1 (5 bases). Germline V gene lookup returns CDR1 MNHNS and CDR2 SASEGT. The CDR3 consists of 13 residues. The CDR3 spells CASSEWGLRTPPF. In DNA form, the CDR3 reads TGTGCCAGCAGTGAATGGGGCTTGCGGACACCACCCTTC.

The J gene is TRBJ2-5, the V gene TRBV20-1; 14 bases line up with TRBD2. The germline V gene encodes CDR1 DFQATT and CDR2 SNEGSKA (reference sequence). The CDR3 loop spans 17 amino acids. J was trimmed by 1 base and V by 6 bases; bases with no gene match: 10. CDR3 in DNA: TGCAGTGCCCGTCCCGGGACTAGCGGGAGACGCCAAGAGACCCAGTACTTC. This sequence encodes CSARPGTSGRRQETQYF.

The V gene is TRBV6-5, the J gene TRBJ1-6; no reliable D call. The CDR3 has 15 amino acids. CDR1 and CDR2 from the germline V gene are MNHEY and SVGAGI. The V end was cut by 0 bases, the J end by 7 bases, with 10 bases between. The CDR3 region is CASSYSGRPNSPLHF. The CDR3, as DNA: TGTGCCAGCAGTTACTCTGGCAGGCCCAATTCACCCCTCCACTTT.

CDR3 nucleotide sequence: TGTGCCAGTAGAGGCGGGACTAGCGGGATTTTAGATACGCAGTATTTT. This codes for CASRGGTSGILDTQYF. The chain has TRBV25-1 and TRBJ2-3; TRBD2 agrees at 13 bases. Trimming at V came to 9 bases and at J to 5 bases, leaving 11 bases not matched to a gene. Germline CDR1 reads MGHDK; CDR2 reads SYGVNS. The CDR3 consists of 16 residues.

The chain has TRBV27 and TRBJ2-6, with 10 nucleotides matching TRBD2. With 3 bases clipped from V and 2 bases from J, the junction kept 1 base outside the gene matches. Per the germline V gene, CDR1 is MNHEY and CDR2 is SMNVEV (reference sequence). The CDR3 consists of 16 residues. The CDR3 protein is CASSFLAGAGANVLTF. The CDR3, as DNA: TGTGCCAGCAGTTTCCTAGCGGGAGCTGGGGCCAACGTCCTGACTTTC. The complete variable domain, with remaining parts taken from reference TRBV27 and TRBJ2-6, reads EAQVTQNPRYLITVTGKKLTVTCSQNMNHEYMSWYRQDPGLGLRQIYYSMNVEVTDKGDVPEGYKVSRKEKRNFPLILESPSPNQTSLYFCASSFLAGAGANVLTFGAGSRLTVL.

This rearrangement joins TRBV28 to TRBJ2-7; no clear D gene. Between the trimmed V and J ends, which lost 6 bases and 9 bases, there was a span of 12 bases. Germline values: CDR1 MDHEN, CDR2 SYDVKM. This CDR3 comprises 11 residues. The CDR3 nucleotides are TGTGCCAGCAGCCGACGAGCCGTGCAGTACTTC. This encodes CASSRRAVQYF.

This clonotype turned up a few times. The chain couples TRBV20-1 to TRBJ2-3; D may match TRBD1 or TRBD2 (5 bases each). The CDR3 is 15 amino acids. Germline V lookup: CDR1 DFQATT, CDR2 SNEGSKA (reference sequence). Trimming removed 5 bases at V and 0 bases at J, with 15 bases between. Written as DNA, the CDR3 is TGCAGTGCTCCCCCTTGGGGGAAGAGCACAGATACGCAGTATTTT. Residues: CSAPPWGKSTDTQYF.

The chain recombines TRBV2 with TRBJ1-1, with a possible D match to TRBD1 (5 bases). The V gene lost 7 bases and the J gene lost 1 base, with 10 bases spanning the gap. CDR1 is SNHLY and CDR2 is FYNNEI in the germline V gene. CDR3 length: 13 amino acids. The CDR3 DNA follows: TGTGCCAGCATGTCCGACAGGAACACTGAAGCTTTCTTT. Translated, it gives CASMSDRNTEAFF.

The chain has TRBV28 and TRBJ1-1; no firm D call. The V gene lost 6 bases and the J gene lost 1 base, with 9 bases spanning the gap. The CDR3 has 13 amino acids. Germline lookup yields CDR1 MDHEN and CDR2 SYDVKM. The CDR3: CASRHHSNTEAFF. CDR3 nucleotide sequence: TGTGCCAGCAGACACCACTCGAACACTGAAGCTTTCTTT.

This chain joins TRBV7-8 and TRBJ1-2, with D perhaps matching TRBD1 (6 bases). Germline V CDR1 and CDR2: SGHVS, FQNEAQ. Trimming removed 5 bases from V and 6 bases from J, with 10 bases in between. The CDR3 extends over 12 amino acids. CDR3 coding DNA: TGTGCCAGCAGCAACTGGACAGATGGCTACACCTTC. Protein sequence: CASSNWTDGYTF. The variable domain in full, completed from reference TRBV7-8 and TRBJ1-2, reads GAGVSQSPRYKVAKRGQDVALRCDPISGHVSLFWYQQALGQGPEFLTYFQNEAQLDKSGLPSDRFFAERPEGSVSTLKIQRTQQEDSAVYLCASSNWTDGYTFGSGTRLTVV.

The chain couples TRBV7-2 to TRBJ1-2; D call uncertain. The V and J ends lost 2 bases and 0 bases respectively, with 13 bases between them. The CDR3 is 16 amino acids. Germline V gene lookup returns CDR1 SGHTA and CDR2 FQGNSA. The CDR3 nucleotides read TGTGCCAGCAGCTTATATTCGACCCCCTCTAACTATGGCTACACCTTC. Translating gives CASSLYSTPSNYGYTF.

V usage is TRBV20-1 and J usage is TRBJ2-1, with 7 positions matching TRBD2. V gave up 6 bases and J gave up 8 bases; unmatched junction bases: 7. The germline V gene encodes CDR1 DFQATT and CDR2 SNEGSKA (reference sequence). The CDR3 sequence is 12 residues long. The chain's CDR3 is CSAPRGLHEQFF. CDR3 in DNA: TGCAGTGCCCCGAGGGGACTACATGAGCAGTTCTTC.

The gene calls are TRBV5-1 and TRBJ2-7, with 13 positions matching TRBD2. After removal of 0 bases from V and 3 bases from J, the junction contained 6 bases not matched to a gene. The CDR3 totals 17 residues. From germline, CDR1 is SGHRS and CDR2 YFSETQ. The CDR3 here is CASSLVPGLAGDYEQYF. The DNA for the CDR3 is TGCGCCAGCAGCTTGGTTCCCGGACTAGCGGGAGACTACGAGCAGTACTTC.

The genes are TRBV7-9 and TRBJ2-1, with 7 bases fitting TRBD1. The V gene end was trimmed by 5 bases and the J gene end by 0 bases; junction bases not matched to a gene: 7. The germline gives CDR1 SEHNR, CDR2 FQNEAQ (reference sequence). The CDR3 spans 16 residues. CDR3 nucleotide sequence: TGTGCCAGCAGCCCGCCGGGACAGAGCTCCTACAATGAGCAGTTCTTC. Encoded protein: CASSPPGQSSYNEQFF.

V usage is TRBV24-1 and J usage is TRBJ2-5, with D hard to call. The CDR3 consists of 15 residues. The germline V and J ends were trimmed by 0 bases and 5 bases, with 12 bases remaining between them. The germline V gene has CDR1 KGHDR and CDR2 SFDVKD. The CDR3 nucleotides read TGTGCCACCAGTGATTTGAGCTCGTTTGGGGAGACCCAGTACTTC. Translating gives CATSDLSSFGETQYF.

The chain is built from TRBV28 and TRBJ2-1; possible D gene TRBD1, 6 bases. The CDR3 runs 13 residues. Germline loops: CDR1 MDHEN, CDR2 SYDVKM. Trimming took 8 bases from V and 5 from J, leaving 13 bases between them. CDR3 loop: CASARRTDNEQFF. CDR3 bases: TGTGCCAGCGCTCGGAGGACAGACAATGAGCAGTTCTTC.

The V call is TRBV7-2, the J call TRBJ1-5; D unresolved. With 2 bases removed from V and 6 bases from J, the gap between germline ends came to 8 bases. Germline lookup yields CDR1 SGHTA and CDR2 FQGNSA. The CDR3 consists of 13 residues. The CDR3 region is CASSLSKSQPQHF. CDR3 DNA: TGTGCCAGCAGCTTAAGCAAAAGTCAGCCCCAGCATTTT.

The gene calls are TRBV28 and TRBJ2-4, with D tentatively TRBD1 (5 bases). There are 15 residues in the CDR3. The V end was cut by 5 bases, the J end by 1 base, with 12 bases between. The germline gives CDR1 MDHEN, CDR2 SYDVKM. The CDR3, as DNA: TGTGCCAGCAGTAATGGGGCAGGTGCCAAAAACATTCAGTACTTC. It specifies CASSNGAGAKNIQYF.

The rearrangement links TRBV20-1 to TRBJ2-3; the D gene is possibly TRBD2 (5 bases). The CDR3 length is 16 residues. Germline CDR1 reads DFQATT; CDR2 reads SNEGSKA (reference sequence). V was clipped by 3 bases and J by 0 bases, with 16 bases between them. CDR3 amino acids: CSASPLAIASTDTQYF. DNA for the CDR3: TGCAGTGCTAGCCCTTTAGCGATAGCTAGCACAGATACGCAGTATTTT.